These 27 T cell receptor beta chains originate from one sample sequenced in a study of T cell responses to AZD1222 COVID-19 vaccine. Sequenced by immunoSEQ multiplex PCR; TCRdb stores in-frame clones only, minus some. The sample holds around 99,000 clones, approximately 88% seen once. This specimen consisted of peripheral blood, obtained on day 0 of MenACWY control vaccination. These receptors were obtained from an adult in good health.

This clone was seen more than once but under ten times. J is TRBJ1-6 and V is TRBV28; D is unresolved. The CDR3 length is 11 residues. The germline V and J ends were trimmed by 6 bases and 18 bases, with 15 bases remaining between them. Per germline, CDR1 MDHEN and CDR2 SYDVKM. The chain's CDR3 is CASRGEGLAHF. The DNA of the CDR3 is TGTGCCAGCAGGGGCGAAGGTCTGGCCCACTTT.

This clone came up once. The V call is TRBV15, the J call TRBJ1-3; 7 bases match TRBD1. CDR1 is LNHNV, CDR2 YYDKDF, per germline (reference sequence). The CDR3 has 16 amino acids. V lost 4 bases, J lost 2 bases, and 8 bases stayed unmatched. CDR3 DNA: TGTGCCACCAGCAACAGGGGAAGGACGGCTGGAAACACCATATATTTT. This encodes CATSNRGRTAGNTIYF.

The chain links TRBV7-3 to TRBJ2-2, with D possibly matching TRBD1 (5 bases). CDR1 and CDR2 from the germline V gene are SGHTA and FQGTGA. The CDR3 loop spans 14 amino acids. V was shortened by 6 bases and J by 0 bases, with 8 bases between the two germline ends. The CDR3: CASSPTANTGELFF. The CDR3 nucleotides read TGTGCCAGCAGTCCGACAGCGAACACCGGGGAGCTGTTTTTT.

The V gene is TRBV9, the J gene TRBJ1-2; tentatively, D is TRBD1 (5 bases). Trimming removed 0 bases from V and 8 bases from J, with 11 bases in between. Germline V gene data show CDR1 as SGDLS and CDR2 as YYNGEE. There are 13 residues in the CDR3. The CDR3 region has the DNA TGTGCCAGCAGCGTAGTGCAGGGCGCCGGCTACACCTTC. It is translated as CASSVVQGAGYTF.

The chain has TRBV30 and TRBJ2-7; no definite D call. Germline lookup yields CDR1 GTSNPN and CDR2 SVGIG (reference sequence). Trimming removed 4 bases from V and 7 bases from J, with 14 bases in between. This CDR3 contains 12 residues. The DNA for the CDR3 is TGTGCCTGGAAAGGGATTCAGAGGGAGCAGTACTTC. Amino acids: CAWKGIQREQYF.

The gene calls are TRBV7-9 and TRBJ1-3, with TRBD1 matching over 12 bases. The CDR3 consists of 18 residues. Germline lookup yields CDR1 SEHNR and CDR2 FQNEAQ (reference sequence). With V trimmed by 5 bases and J by 8 bases, 16 bases remained unmatched. CDR3 in amino acids: CASSRLFRDRGRGDTIYF. Here the CDR3 DNA reads TGTGCCAGCAGCCGCCTTTTCCGGGACAGGGGGCGCGGGGACACCATATATTTT.

The rearrangement uses TRBV4-3 and TRBJ1-5; D ambiguous. V shed 4 bases and J shed 4 bases, with 8 bases lying between them. Germline V gives CDR1 LGHNA, CDR2 YSLEER. This CDR3 spans 13 amino acids. CDR3: CASSLWENQPQHF. The CDR3 coding sequence is TGCGCCAGCAGCCTTTGGGAAAATCAGCCCCAGCATTTT.

This chain connects TRBV5-1 to TRBJ1-3, with unresolved D. CDR1 is SGHRS, CDR2 YFSETQ, per germline. Trimming stripped 2 bases from V and 4 bases from J, with 10 bases between. This CDR3 region has 14 residues. The chain's CDR3 is CASSFGVRGNTIYF. CDR3 coding DNA: TGCGCCAGCAGCTTCGGGGTGAGAGGAAACACCATATATTTT.

The rearrangement links TRBV5-6 to TRBJ2-7, with D perhaps assigned TRBD1 or TRBD2 (6 bases each). The germline V and J ends were trimmed by 3 bases and 2 bases, with 15 bases remaining between them. The germline gives CDR1 SGHDT, CDR2 YYEEEE. The CDR3 totals 15 residues. As DNA, the CDR3 is TGTGCCAGCAGCTCCGGGGGCCCGGTCCCCTACGAGCAGTACTTC. Residues: CASSSGGPVPYEQYF.

This clone was counted a single time. The V call is TRBV5-1, the J call TRBJ1-6; no clear D gene. Between the trimmed V and J ends, which lost 0 bases and 7 bases, there was a span of 8 bases. In germline, CDR1 is SGHRS, CDR2 YFSETQ. CDR3 length: 14 residues. CDR3 amino acids: CASSLESTNSPLHF. CDR3 DNA sequence: TGCGCCAGCAGCTTGGAATCAACCAATTCACCCCTCCACTTT.

The chain recombines TRBV5-1 with TRBJ2-3, with D unclear. Germline V gene lookup returns CDR1 SGHRS and CDR2 YFSETQ. The V and J ends lost 4 bases and 4 bases respectively, with 7 bases between them. The CDR3 is 12 amino acids. The CDR3 here is CASSDESDTQYF. CDR3 sequence (DNA): TGCGCCAGCAGCGACGAATCAGATACGCAGTATTTT.

The chain employs TRBV6-4 and TRBJ1-2, with TRBD1 matching over 7 bases. This CDR3 contains 13 residues. V lost 6 bases and J lost 8; bases outside the gene matches: 9. The germline V gene has CDR1 MRHNA and CDR2 SNTAGT. The CDR3 sequence: CASRGSGQAGYTF. The CDR3 DNA reads as TGTGCCAGCAGGGGTTCTGGACAGGCAGGCTACACCTTC.

The sample holds a few counts of this clone. The CDR3 protein is CASSRGQGVAEQYF. In DNA form, the CDR3 reads TGTGCCAGCAGTCGGGGACAGGGGGTCGCCGAGCAGTACTTC. The chain combines TRBV6-2 or TRBV6-3 with TRBJ2-7; 11 bases are a match to TRBD1. Germline CDR1 reads MNHEY; CDR2 reads SVGEGT. The J segment lost 6 bases and the V segment lost 5 bases, leaving 6 bases of the junction unmatched. This CDR3 is 14 amino acids long.

The chain uses TRBV5-4 and TRBJ1-5; no clear D gene. Germline values: CDR1 SGHNT, CDR2 YYREEE (reference sequence). Trimming removed 0 bases from V and 0 bases from J, with 7 bases in between. The CDR3 sequence is 15 residues long. The chain's CDR3 is CASSLGGSSNQPQHF. In DNA form, the CDR3 reads TGTGCCAGCAGCTTGGGAGGAAGTAGCAATCAGCCCCAGCATTTT.

The chain recombines TRBV9 with TRBJ2-1, with D possibly matching TRBD2 (5 bases). There are 13 residues in the CDR3. In germline, CDR1 is SGDLS, CDR2 YYNGEE. Trimming removed 6 bases from V and 9 bases from J, with 16 bases in between. In DNA form, the CDR3 reads TGTGCCAGCAACCCCGGGGTGGTTGGTGAGCAGTTCTTC. It yields the protein CASNPGVVGEQFF.

V gene TRBV2 combines with J gene TRBJ1-2; no reliable D call. The CDR3 consists of 13 residues. Germline CDR1 reads SNHLY; CDR2 reads FYNNEI. V was shortened by 4 bases and J by 7 bases, with 13 bases between the two germline ends. The CDR3 loop is CASSASGLGGYTF. DNA for the CDR3: TGTGCCAGCAGTGCATCGGGTCTGGGTGGCTACACCTTC.

The rearrangement links TRBV9 to TRBJ2-2; D is uncertain. This CDR3 has 13 residues. The germline V gene has CDR1 SGDLS and CDR2 YYNGEE. Trimming shortened V by 0 bases and J by 7 bases, and 7 bases separated the two germline ends. CDR3 residues: CASSVGHLGELFF. The CDR3 DNA reads as TGTGCCAGCAGCGTAGGTCATCTCGGGGAGCTGTTTTTT.

This clone was seen once. V gene TRBV6-5 combines with J gene TRBJ2-7, with 9 bases aligning to TRBD1. Germline V CDR1 and CDR2: MNHEY, SVGAGI. The V and J ends lost 2 bases and 6 bases, in that order; junction bases with no gene match: 8. The CDR3 totals 15 residues. This CDR3 reads CASSYVGTGGGEQYF. CDR3 bases: TGTGCCAGCAGTTACGTGGGAACAGGGGGCGGCGAGCAGTACTTC.

This chain connects TRBV28 to TRBJ2-3; 11 bases line up with TRBD2. The trim removed 6 bases at V and 3 bases at J, leaving 5 bases unmatched. This CDR3 comprises 15 residues. Germline V gene data show CDR1 as MDHEN and CDR2 as SYDVKM. CDR3: CASSTPSGGTDTQYF. As DNA, the CDR3 is TGTGCCAGCAGCACCCCTAGCGGGGGGACAGATACGCAGTATTTT. The full variable domain, in which reference TRBV28 and TRBJ2-3 provide the parts outside the CDR3, is DVKVTQSSRYLVKRTGEKVFLECVQDMDHENMFWYRQDPGLGLRLIYFSYDVKMKEKGDIPEGYSVSREKKERFSLILESASTNQTSMYLCASSTPSGGTDTQYFGPGTRLTVL.

The chain combines TRBV5-6 with TRBJ1-4; D unclear. V was clipped by 0 bases and J by 3 bases, with 3 bases between them. The CDR3 covers 13 residues. CDR1 SGHDT and CDR2 YYEEEE come from the germline V gene. CDR3 region: CASSLVANEKLFF. As DNA, the CDR3 is TGTGCCAGCAGCTTGGTGGCTAATGAAAAACTGTTTTTT.

This clone was seen just once. The V gene is TRBV2, the J gene TRBJ1-1, with D possibly TRBD1 on 5 matching bases. The germline V and J ends were trimmed by 8 bases and 3 bases, with 22 bases remaining between them. Germline-derived CDR1 and CDR2 are SNHLY and FYNNEI. CDR3 length equals 16 residues. The CDR3 DNA follows: TGTGCCAGCGGGGGTTCCGGGGCAGGGAGATACACTGAAGCTTTCTTT. It is translated as CASGGSGAGRYTEAFF.

The chain couples TRBV2 to TRBJ1-1, with 7 positions matching TRBD1. The germline V gene has CDR1 SNHLY and CDR2 FYNNEI. The CDR3 length is 14 residues. Losses at the gene ends were 4 bases for V and 6 bases for J; bases not matched to a gene: 8. The CDR3 nucleotides are TGTGCCAGCAGTGTCCGGGAGGGGACAGCTGAAGCTTTCTTT. Protein product: CASSVREGTAEAFF. The variable domain in full, completed from reference TRBV2 and TRBJ1-1, reads EPEVTQTPSHQVTQMGQEVILRCVPISNHLYFYWYRQILGQKVEFLVSFYNNEISEKSEIFDDQFSVERPDGSNFTLKIRSTKLEDSAMYFCASSVREGTAEAFFGQGTRLTVV.

This clone was counted a single time. This chain uses TRBV5-1 with TRBJ2-1; the D is unclear. V was cut by 1 base and J by 6 bases, with 8 bases left in between. CDR1 is SGHRS and CDR2 is YFSETQ in the germline V gene. This CDR3 region has 13 residues. This CDR3 is CASSLTFSNEQFF. CDR3 nucleotides: TGCGCCAGCAGCTTGACATTTTCCAATGAGCAGTTCTTC.

The chain employs TRBV4-1 and TRBJ2-7; 12 bases line up with TRBD2. Per germline, CDR1 MGHRA and CDR2 YSYEKL. The V segment lost 3 bases and the J segment 6 bases; nucleotides outside the gene matches: 6. CDR3 length: 15 amino acids. CDR3 sequence: CASSQPSGRAAEQYF. The CDR3 coding sequence is TGCGCCAGCAGCCAGCCTAGCGGGAGGGCCGCCGAGCAGTACTTC.

The V call is TRBV5-4, the J call TRBJ2-7; TRBD2 matches at 7 bases. The CDR3 is 14 amino acids. V lost 5 bases to trimming and J lost 0 bases; unmatched junction nucleotides: 5. Germline assignment: CDR1 SGHNT and CDR2 YYREEE (reference sequence). This CDR3 reads CASRAGVSSYEQYF. In DNA form, the CDR3 reads TGTGCCAGCAGGGCGGGGGTGAGCTCCTACGAGCAGTACTTC.

This chain connects TRBV6-5 to TRBJ1-6, with a weak D call TRBD1 (6 bases). V lost 6 bases and J lost 10, with 13 bases in between. CDR3 length: 13 amino acids. Germline lookup yields CDR1 MNHEY and CDR2 SVGAGI. The CDR3 bases are TGTGCCAGCAGGGGACAAGGTAAATCACCCCTCCACTTT. It is translated as CASRGQGKSPLHF.

This clone came up a few times. The chain is built from TRBV6-5 and TRBJ2-7; 9 bases align to TRBD1. With V trimmed by 6 bases and J by 4 bases, 10 bases remained unmatched. The CDR3 runs to 15 residues. CDR1 and CDR2 (germline): MNHEY, SVGAGI. CDR3 nucleotide sequence: TGTGCCAGCAGGAAACAGGGGGCGGAAACGTACGAGCAGTACTTC. Protein sequence: CASRKQGAETYEQYF.